The rows below give T cell receptor beta chains drawn from one sample of a study of technical replicates of blood from a handful of donors. TCRdb keeps only in-frame clones here, not all; method: immunoSEQ multiplex PCR. The table has almost 70,000 clones, about 89% seen once. The sample taken for sequencing was PBMCs. The receptors come from a human donor in good health. Some clones in this sample may be carry-over from other donors' samples. The CDR3 runs from the conserved cysteine through the conserved F or W. The order of the fields is J gene, D gene, V gene, clone size, CDR3 DNA, CDR3 protein. The D gene is left open where the match is weak. The size entry is marked missing in some rows and otherwise reads once, few, many or a size class.

TRBJ2-1	NA	TRBV5-4	few	TGTGCCAGCAGCTCCCAAAGAGGGTCCTACAATGAGCAGTTCTTC	CASSSQRGSYNEQFF
TRBJ2-5	NA	TRBV30	NA	TGTGCCTGGACTGGCCCAGCGGTGGAGACCCAGTACTTC	CAWTGPAVETQYF
TRBJ2-3	NA	TRBV19	NA	TGTGCCAGTAGTATAGGGAGGGACACAGATACGCAGTATTTT	CASSIGRDTDTQYF
TRBJ1-4	TRBD1	TRBV5-6	NA	TGTGCCAGCAGCTTGAAGGGGGCAAATGAAAAACTGTTTTTT	CASSLKGANEKLFF
TRBJ1-2	NA	TRBV7-8	few	TGTGCCAGCAGCTTTAGTCAGGCTCCCTACACCTTC	CASSFSQAPYTF
TRBJ2-7	NA	TRBV9	NA	TGTGCCAGCAGCCGGGGCATGGGGACACTTCCCTACGAGCAGTACTTC	CASSRGMGTLPYEQYF
TRBJ2-5	TRBD2	TRBV11-2	NA	TGTGCCAGCAGCTCTCGGACTAGCGGGAGGGCGTACCAAGAGACCCAGTACTTC	CASSSRTSGRAYQETQYF
TRBJ2-1	TRBD2	TRBV5-3	NA	TGTGCCAGAAGTTTTGGACAGGGGACTAGCGGGGCGCCCCTCAATGAGCAGTTCTTC	CARSFGQGTSGAPLNEQFF
TRBJ2-1	TRBD2	TRBV7-3	NA	TGTGCCAGCAGCCTTAGCGGGGGGGCCTTGGGGGAGCAGTTCTTC	CASSLSGGALGEQFF
TRBJ1-2	NA	TRBV18	NA	TGTGCCAGCTCACCACCCGAGAGCGCTACTAACTATGGCTACACCTTC	CASSPPESATNYGYTF
TRBJ1-5	TRBD1	TRBV7-2	NA	TGTGCCAGCAGCGGACAGGGAGGGCTAGGCAATCAGCCCCAGCATTTT	CASSGQGGLGNQPQHF
TRBJ2-7	NA	TRBV6-5	NA	TGTGCCAGCAGTTACGAGGCAGTCCGATCCTACGAGCAGTACTTC	CASSYEAVRSYEQYF
TRBJ2-5	TRBD2	TRBV19	NA	TGTGCCAGTACGGCCGGGACTCGAGGCGGGGGAGAGACCCAGTACTTC	CASTAGTRGGGETQYF
TRBJ1-1	TRBD1	TRBV18	NA	TGTGCCAGCTCAGCGACAGGGGACACTGAAGCTTTCTTT	CASSATGDTEAFF
TRBJ2-3	TRBD2	TRBV7-2	NA	TGTGCCAGCAGCTTGTGGGAGGGCCAAGATACGCAGTATTTT	CASSLWEGQDTQYF
TRBJ1-6	TRBD1	TRBV5-5	NA	TGTGCCAGCAGCTTGGAGGAGACAGGGGAGTCACCCCTCCACTTT	CASSLEETGESPLHF
TRBJ2-7	TRBD2	TRBV7-2	NA	TGTGCCAGCAGCTTAATTGCGGGGGTCGTAGCCTACGAGCAGTACTTC	CASSLIAGVVAYEQYF
TRBJ1-2	NA	TRBV4-3	NA	TGCGCCAGCAGCCAAGATCGGGAACAGGGCCATGGCTACACCTTC	CASSQDREQGHGYTF
TRBJ1-2	NA	TRBV30	NA	TGTGCCTGGCCGACATTCCGTGGCTACACCTTC	CAWPTFRGYTF
TRBJ2-5	NA	TRBV7-9	NA	TGTGCCAGCAGCCTTTACACACCACAAGAGACCCAGTACTTC	CASSLYTPQETQYF
TRBJ2-2	NA	TRBV9	NA	TGTGCCAGCAGCCCCCCCATATGGCAGGGGAACACCGGGGAGCTGTTTTTT	CASSPPIWQGNTGELFF
TRBJ2-1	NA	TRBV19	once	TGTGCCAGTAGTGCCCAGCAGGGTATTAGCAATGAGCAGTTCTTC	CASSAQQGISNEQFF
TRBJ2-1	NA	TRBV23-1	NA	TGCGCCAGCAGTCCCGTCTTTAATGAGCAGTTCTTC	CASSPVFNEQFF
TRBJ2-7	TRBD2	TRBV12-5	NA	TGTGCTAGTGGAGGACTAGCGGGAGGGAGGGAGCAGTACTTC	CASGGLAGGREQYF
TRBJ2-1	TRBD2	TRBV29-1	once	TGCAGCGTTCGGCCGGGACTAGCGGGGGAGAGCTCCTACAATGAGCAGTTCTTC	CSVRPGLAGESSYNEQFF
TRBJ2-5	NA	TRBV7-2	NA	TGTGCCAGCAGCTCCTCTCGTGGCGAGCAGCGAGAGACCCAGTACTTC	CASSSSRGEQRETQYF
TRBJ2-3	TRBD1	TRBV10-3	NA	TGTGCCATCAGTGCATCGGGACAGGGGTCAGATACGCAGTATTTT	CAISASGQGSDTQYF
TRBJ2-5	TRBD2	TRBV13	NA	TGTGCCAGCAGCTTAGGCAGGACTAGCGGACAAGAGACCCAGTACTTC	CASSLGRTSGQETQYF